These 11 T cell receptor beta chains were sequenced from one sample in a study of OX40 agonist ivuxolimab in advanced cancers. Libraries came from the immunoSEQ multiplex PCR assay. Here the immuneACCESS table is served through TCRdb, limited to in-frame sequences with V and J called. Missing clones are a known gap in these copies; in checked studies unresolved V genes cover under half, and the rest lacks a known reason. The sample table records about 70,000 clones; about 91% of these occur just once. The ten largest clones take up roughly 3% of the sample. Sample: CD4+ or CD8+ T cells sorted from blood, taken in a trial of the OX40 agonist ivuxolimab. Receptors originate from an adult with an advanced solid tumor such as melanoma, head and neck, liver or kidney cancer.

The CDR3, as DNA: TGTGCCAGCAGTCCGGGGACAGGGTTGTTCACCGGGGAGCTGTTTTTT. Residues: CASSPGTGLFTGELFF. The V call is TRBV28, the J call TRBJ2-2, with 9 nucleotides matching TRBD1. The CDR3 extends over 16 amino acids. Trimming removed 5 bases from V and 4 bases from J; junction bases left unmatched: 8. Germline V gene data show CDR1 as MDHEN and CDR2 as SYDVKM.

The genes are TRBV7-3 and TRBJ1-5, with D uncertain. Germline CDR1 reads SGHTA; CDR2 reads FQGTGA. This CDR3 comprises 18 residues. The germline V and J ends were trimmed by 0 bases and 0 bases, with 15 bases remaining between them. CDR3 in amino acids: CASSLTGTANDSNQPQHF. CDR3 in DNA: TGTGCCAGCAGCTTAACGGGAACAGCTAACGATAGCAATCAGCCCCAGCATTTT. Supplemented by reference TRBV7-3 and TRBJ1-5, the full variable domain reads GAGVSQTPSNKVTEKGKYVELRCDPISGHTALYWYRQSLGQGPEFLIYFQGTGAADDSGLPNDRFFAVRPEGSVSTLKIQRTERGDSAVYLCASSLTGTANDSNQPQHFGDGTRLSIL.

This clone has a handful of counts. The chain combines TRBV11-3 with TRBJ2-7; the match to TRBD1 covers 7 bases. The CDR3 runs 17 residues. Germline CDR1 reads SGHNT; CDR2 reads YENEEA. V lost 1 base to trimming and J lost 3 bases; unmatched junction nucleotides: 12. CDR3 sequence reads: CASSLGAVGRGIYEQYF. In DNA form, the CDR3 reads TGTGCCAGCAGCTTAGGGGCTGTAGGCAGGGGGATCTACGAGCAGTACTTC.

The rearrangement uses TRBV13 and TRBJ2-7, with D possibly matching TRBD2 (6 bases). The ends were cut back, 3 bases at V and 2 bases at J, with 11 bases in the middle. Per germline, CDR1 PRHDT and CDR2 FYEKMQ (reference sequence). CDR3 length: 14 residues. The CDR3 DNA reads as TGTGCCAGCAGCTTGGGGGGACCACCCTACGAGCAGTACTTC. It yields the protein CASSLGGPPYEQYF.

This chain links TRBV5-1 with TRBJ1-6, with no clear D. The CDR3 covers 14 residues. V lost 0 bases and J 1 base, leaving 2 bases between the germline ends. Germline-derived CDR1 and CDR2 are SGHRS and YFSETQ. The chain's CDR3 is CASSLGSYNSPLHF. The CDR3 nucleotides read TGCGCCAGCAGCTTGGGTTCCTATAATTCACCCCTCCACTTT.

The CDR3 region has the DNA TGCGCCAGCAGCTTGTCAACAGGGGGCTATGGCTACACCTTC. It codes for CASSLSTGGYGYTF. The J gene is TRBJ1-2, the V gene TRBV5-1; 8 nucleotides match TRBD1. The CDR3 covers 14 residues. Germline V gene data show CDR1 as SGHRS and CDR2 as YFSETQ. Trimming cost V 1 base and J 4 bases; bases outside gene matches: 3.

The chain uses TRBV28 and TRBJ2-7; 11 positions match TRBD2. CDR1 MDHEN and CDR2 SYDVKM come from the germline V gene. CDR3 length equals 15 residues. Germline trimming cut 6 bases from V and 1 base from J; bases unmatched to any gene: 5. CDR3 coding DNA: TGTGCCAGCAGCCCACGACTAGCGGGATCCTACGAGCAGTACTTC. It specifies CASSPRLAGSYEQYF.

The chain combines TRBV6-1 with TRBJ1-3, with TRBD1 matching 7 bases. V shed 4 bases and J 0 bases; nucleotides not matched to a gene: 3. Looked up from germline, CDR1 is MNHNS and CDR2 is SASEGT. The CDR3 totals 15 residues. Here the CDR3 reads CASSGGQASGNTIYF. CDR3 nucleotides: TGTGCCAGCAGTGGAGGACAGGCCTCTGGAAACACCATATATTTT.

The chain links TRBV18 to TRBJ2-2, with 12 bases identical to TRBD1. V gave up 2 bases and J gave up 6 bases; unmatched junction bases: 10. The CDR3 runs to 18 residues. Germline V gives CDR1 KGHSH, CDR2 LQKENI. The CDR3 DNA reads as TGTGCCAGCTCACCATTATTCGCCGGGACAGGGGGCTCCGGGGAGCTGTTTTTT. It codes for CASSPLFAGTGGSGELFF.

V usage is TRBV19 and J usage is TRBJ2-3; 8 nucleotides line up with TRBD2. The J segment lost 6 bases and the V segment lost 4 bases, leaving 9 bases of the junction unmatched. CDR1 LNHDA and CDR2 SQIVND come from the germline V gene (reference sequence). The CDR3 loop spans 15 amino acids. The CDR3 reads CASSRRAGVGDTQYF. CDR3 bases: TGTGCCAGTAGTAGGAGAGCGGGAGTTGGTGATACGCAGTATTTT. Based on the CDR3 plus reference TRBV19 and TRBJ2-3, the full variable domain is DGGITQSPKYLFRKEGQNVTLSCEQNLNHDAMYWYRQDPGQGLRLIYYSQIVNDFQKGDIAEGYSVSREKKESFPLTVTSAQKNPTAFYLCASSRRAGVGDTQYFGPGTRLTVL.

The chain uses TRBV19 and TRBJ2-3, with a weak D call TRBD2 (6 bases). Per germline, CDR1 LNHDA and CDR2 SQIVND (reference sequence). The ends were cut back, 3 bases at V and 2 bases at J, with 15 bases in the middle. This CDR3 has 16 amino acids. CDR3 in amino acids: CASSINRLADTDTQYF. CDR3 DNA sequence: TGTGCCAGTAGTATTAACCGATTAGCGGACACAGATACGCAGTATTTT.